This TCR beta chain was found in a study of T cell responses to AZD1222 COVID-19 vaccine. General study findings and limits: White British ancestry dominated among donors, who included more females, and clonal diversity was possibly underestimated.

The V and J ends lost 4 bases and 0 bases respectively, with 12 bases between them. Germline lookup yields CDR1 SNHLY and CDR2 FYNNEI. The CDR3 is made up of 15 amino acids. Sequencing used immunoSEQ multiplex PCR; TCRdb keeps in-frame clones, though not all of them. This table holds 100,000 or so clones, 87% found once. A note on this clone: Its target is unknown.

This clonotype was sampled from an adult in good health. The specimen comprised peripheral blood, sampled on day 0 of AZD1222 vaccination. The rearrangement joins TRBV2 to TRBJ1-1, with D uncertain. The CDR3 DNA follows: TGTGCCAGCAGTGCGCGGACGGGGATGAACACTGAAGCTTTCTTT. Translating it yields CASSARTGMNTEAFF.